The 3 T cell receptor beta chains below all came from one sample that was sequenced in a study of radiotherapy plus CTLA-4 blockade in lung cancer (dated by TCRdb to 2017 to 2018). The library was prepared using the immunoSEQ multiplex PCR assay. This immuneACCESS table, as held by TCRdb, lists in-frame sequences with V and J called but not all clones. Of the missing ones, under half trace to an unresolved V gene in checked studies; the others have no known cause. The sample table lists tens of thousands of clones, 75% to 85% of them with a count of one. 3% to 4% of the sample is held by the ten biggest clonotypes. The specimen was peripheral blood, collected from a patient treated with radiotherapy plus ipilimumab. Source of these receptors: a human donor with non-small cell lung cancer who had a partial response to radiotherapy plus ipilimumab.

This rearrangement joins TRBV4-2 to TRBJ1-4; 10 nucleotides match TRBD1. Germline V gene lookup returns CDR1 LGHNA and CDR2 YNFKEQ. CDR3 length equals 15 residues. With V trimmed by 3 bases and J by 3 bases, 1 base remained unmatched. CDR3 sequence reads: CASSQGQGSNEKLFF. CDR3 DNA: TGTGCCAGCAGCCAGGGACAGGGGTCTAATGAAAAACTGTTTTTT.

This chain connects TRBV9 to TRBJ1-1; 7 nucleotides agree with TRBD1. Germline CDR1 reads SGDLS; CDR2 reads YYNGEE. V trimming: 3 bases; J trimming: 3 bases; junction bases outside the gene matches: 5. The CDR3 contains 14 residues. CDR3 bases: TGTGCCAGCAGCGCGTCGACAGGGCACACTGAAGCTTTCTTT. Translation: CASSASTGHTEAFF.

The V call is TRBV5-1, the J call TRBJ2-3; D is unresolved. CDR1 is SGHRS, CDR2 YFSETQ, per germline. The CDR3 sequence is 16 residues long. The V end lost 0 bases, the J end lost 0 bases, and 11 bases lay between the germline ends. CDR3: CASSLVSDSSTDTQYF. The CDR3 nucleotides read TGCGCCAGCAGCTTGGTTTCCGACTCTAGCACAGATACGCAGTATTTT.